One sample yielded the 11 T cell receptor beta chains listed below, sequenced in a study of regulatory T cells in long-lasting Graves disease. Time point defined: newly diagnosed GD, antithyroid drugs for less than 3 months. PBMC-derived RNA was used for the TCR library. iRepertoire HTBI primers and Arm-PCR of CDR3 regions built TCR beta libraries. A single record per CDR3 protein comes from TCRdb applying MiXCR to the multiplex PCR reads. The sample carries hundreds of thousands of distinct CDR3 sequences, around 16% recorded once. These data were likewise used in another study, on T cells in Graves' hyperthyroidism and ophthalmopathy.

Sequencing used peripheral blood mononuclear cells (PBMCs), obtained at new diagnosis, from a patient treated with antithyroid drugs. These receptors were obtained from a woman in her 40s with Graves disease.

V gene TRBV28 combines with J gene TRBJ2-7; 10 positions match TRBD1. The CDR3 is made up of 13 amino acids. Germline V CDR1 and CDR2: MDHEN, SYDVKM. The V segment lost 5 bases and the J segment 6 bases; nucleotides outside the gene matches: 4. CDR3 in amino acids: CASSGDRGLEQYF. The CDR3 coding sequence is TGTGCCAGCAGTGGAGACAGGGGGCTCGAGCAGTACTTC.

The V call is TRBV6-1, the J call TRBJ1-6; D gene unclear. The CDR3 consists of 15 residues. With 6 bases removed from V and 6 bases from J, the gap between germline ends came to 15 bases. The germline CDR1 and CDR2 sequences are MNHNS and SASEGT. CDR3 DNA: TGTGCCAGCAGCCCCCGTGGGAGCGGTAATTCACCCCTCCACTTT. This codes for CASSPRGSGNSPLHF.

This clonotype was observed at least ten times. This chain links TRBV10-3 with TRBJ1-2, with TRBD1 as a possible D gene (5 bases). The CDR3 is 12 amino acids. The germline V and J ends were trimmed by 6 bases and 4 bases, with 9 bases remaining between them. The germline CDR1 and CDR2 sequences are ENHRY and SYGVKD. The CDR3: CAISTGGYGYTF. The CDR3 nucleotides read TGTGCCATCAGCACCGGGGGCTATGGCTACACCTTC.

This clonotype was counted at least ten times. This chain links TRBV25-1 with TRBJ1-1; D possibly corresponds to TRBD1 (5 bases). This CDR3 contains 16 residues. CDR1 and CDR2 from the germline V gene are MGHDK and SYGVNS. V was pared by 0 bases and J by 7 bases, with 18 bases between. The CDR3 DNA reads TGTGCCAGCAGTGAATATAGGGTGTCCGGGACTGATGAAGCTTTCTTT. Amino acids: CASSEYRVSGTDEAFF.

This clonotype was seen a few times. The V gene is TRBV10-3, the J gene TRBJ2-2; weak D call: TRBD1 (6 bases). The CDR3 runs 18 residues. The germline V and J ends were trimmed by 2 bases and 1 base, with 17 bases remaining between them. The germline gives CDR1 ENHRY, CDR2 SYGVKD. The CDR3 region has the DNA TGTGCCATCAGTGAGGAGGTACTGGGACACAGGAACACCGGGGAGCTGTTTTTT. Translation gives CAISEEVLGHRNTGELFF.

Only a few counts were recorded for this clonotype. This chain's CDR3 is CSARWLAGGDEQFF. Written as DNA, the CDR3 is TGCAGTGCCCGCTGGCTAGCGGGAGGTGATGAGCAGTTCTTC. The gene calls are TRBV20-1 and TRBJ2-1; TRBD2 matches at 11 bases. The CDR3 length is 14 residues. Germline V CDR1 and CDR2: DFQATT, SNEGSKA (reference sequence). V shed 6 bases and J 8 bases; nucleotides not matched to a gene: 9.

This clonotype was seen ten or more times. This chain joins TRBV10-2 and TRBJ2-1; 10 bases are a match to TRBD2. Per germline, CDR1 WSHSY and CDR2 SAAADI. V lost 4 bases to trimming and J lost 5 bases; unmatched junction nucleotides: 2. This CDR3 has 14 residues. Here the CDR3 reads CASSASGRDNEQFF. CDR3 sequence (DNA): TGCGCCAGCAGTGCCAGCGGGAGGGACAATGAGCAGTTCTTC.

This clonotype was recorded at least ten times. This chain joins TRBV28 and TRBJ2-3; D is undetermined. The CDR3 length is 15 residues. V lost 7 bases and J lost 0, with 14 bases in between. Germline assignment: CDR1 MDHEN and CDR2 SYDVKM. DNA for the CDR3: TGTGCCAGCACCTTTACGGTAACTAGCACAGATACGCAGTATTTT. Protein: CASTFTVTSTDTQYF.

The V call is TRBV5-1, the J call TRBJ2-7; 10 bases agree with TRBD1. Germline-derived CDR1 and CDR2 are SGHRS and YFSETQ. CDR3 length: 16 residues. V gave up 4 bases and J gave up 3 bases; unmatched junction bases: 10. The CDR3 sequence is CASSKGTGAQRYEQYF. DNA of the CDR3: TGCGCCAGCAGCAAAGGGACAGGGGCCCAGCGCTACGAGCAGTACTTC.

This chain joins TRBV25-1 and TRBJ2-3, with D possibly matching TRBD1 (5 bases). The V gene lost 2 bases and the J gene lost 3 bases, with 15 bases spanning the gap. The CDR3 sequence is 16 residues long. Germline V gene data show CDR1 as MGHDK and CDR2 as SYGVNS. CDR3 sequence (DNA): TGTGCCAGCAGTGAAGTCACAGGAGATACAACAGATACGCAGTATTTT. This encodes CASSEVTGDTTDTQYF.

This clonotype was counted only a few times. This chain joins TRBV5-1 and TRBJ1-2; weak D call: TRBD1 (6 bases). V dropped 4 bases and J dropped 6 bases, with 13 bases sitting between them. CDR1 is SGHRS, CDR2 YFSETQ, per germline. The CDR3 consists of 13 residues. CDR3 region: CASSVSGDHGYTF. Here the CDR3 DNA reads TGCGCCAGCAGCGTTTCAGGGGACCATGGCTACACCTTC.